This is a list of T cell receptor beta chains from one sample in a study of T cell responses to AZD1222 COVID-19 vaccine. Repertoires were generated with immunoSEQ multiplex PCR, while TCRdb's copy carries only in-frame clones and drops some. The table lists about 85,000 clones, 85% to 90% of them singletons, with around 6.7% in the top ten. This specimen was peripheral blood, taken on day 0 of AZD1222 vaccination. All receptors come from an adult in good health. Both conserved end residues are part of each CDR3. The order of the fields is clone size, D gene, V gene, J gene, CDR3 protein, CDR3 DNA. The D gene is left open where the match is weak. Not every row has a clone size; where given, it reads once, few, many or a size class.

size: once; D: TRBD1; V: TRBV29-1; J: TRBJ2-2; CDR3: CSVTLRTGGRTGELFF; DNA: TGCAGCGTAACCCTCCGGACAGGGGGTAGGACCGGGGAGCTGTTTTTT
size: -; D: -; V: TRBV6-5; J: TRBJ1-1; CDR3: CASSWRSNTEAFF; DNA: TGTGCCAGCAGTTGGAGGTCGAACACTGAAGCTTTCTTT
size: -; D: -; V: TRBV19; J: TRBJ1-5; CDR3: CASIPTQGNQPQHF; DNA: TGTGCCAGTATCCCAACACAGGGAAATCAGCCCCAGCATTTT
size: -; D: -; V: TRBV12-3/TRBV12-4; J: TRBJ1-1; CDR3: CASSQSSTEAFF; DNA: TGTGCCAGCAGTCAATCTTCGACTGAAGCTTTCTTT
size: -; D: -; V: TRBV10-3; J: TRBJ1-2; CDR3: CAISEEVYGYTF; DNA: TGTGCCATCAGTGAAGAGGTCTATGGCTACACCTTC
size: -; D: -; V: TRBV6-4; J: TRBJ1-2; CDR3: CASSESSRQIYGYTF; DNA: TGTGCCAGCAGTGAATCGAGTAGGCAGATCTATGGCTACACCTTC
size: few; D: -; V: TRBV9; J: TRBJ2-7; CDR3: CASSVEVGPSYEQYF; DNA: TGTGCCAGCAGCGTAGAAGTAGGACCCTCTTACGAGCAGTACTTC
size: -; D: -; V: TRBV7-9; J: TRBJ2-7; CDR3: CASSLGVSYYEQYF; DNA: TGTGCCAGCAGCTTAGGTGTTTCTTATTACGAGCAGTACTTC
size: -; D: -; V: TRBV7-9; J: TRBJ1-1; CDR3: CASSPAFAGTFDEAFF; DNA: TGTGCCAGCAGCCCGGCGTTCGCGGGTACTTTCGATGAAGCTTTCTTT
size: -; D: -; V: TRBV5-6; J: TRBJ2-3; CDR3: CASSFSTDTQYF; DNA: TGTGCCAGCAGCTTTTCCACAGATACGCAGTATTTT
size: -; D: -; V: TRBV7-2; J: TRBJ1-4; CDR3: CASSSPEKLNTNEKLFF; DNA: TGTGCCAGCAGCTCCCCGGAGAAGTTAAACACTAATGAAAAACTGTTTTTT
size: few; D: TRBD1; V: TRBV4-1; J: TRBJ1-5; CDR3: CASSLGTGGDYSNQPQHF; DNA: TGCGCCAGCAGCCTCGGGACAGGGGGCGACTATAGCAATCAGCCCCAGCATTTT
size: -; D: -; V: TRBV28; J: TRBJ2-3; CDR3: CASSLLSGSADTQYF; DNA: TGTGCCAGCAGTTTATTATCAGGGAGTGCAGATACGCAGTATTTT
size: -; D: -; V: TRBV5-6; J: TRBJ1-2; CDR3: CASSQLTRQGGYTF; DNA: TGTGCCAGCAGCCAGCTCACACGCCAAGGGGGCTACACCTTC
size: -; D: -; V: TRBV15; J: TRBJ1-3; CDR3: CATSRPSGQGLSGNTIYF; DNA: TGTGCCACCAGCAGACCCTCGGGCCAAGGCCTCTCTGGAAACACCATATATTTT
size: -; D: TRBD1; V: TRBV2; J: TRBJ2-7; CDR3: CASSNGQAYEQYF; DNA: TGTGCCAGCAGTAACGGACAGGCCTACGAGCAGTACTTC
size: -; D: -; V: TRBV6-1; J: TRBJ1-3; CDR3: CASSERGVTGNTIYF; DNA: TGTGCCAGCAGTGAAAGGGGAGTCACTGGAAACACCATATATTTT
size: -; D: -; V: TRBV5-1; J: TRBJ1-1; CDR3: CASSLVEMNTEAFF; DNA: TGCGCCAGCAGCTTGGTAGAGATGAACACTGAAGCTTTCTTT
size: -; D: -; V: TRBV9; J: TRBJ1-5; CDR3: CASSSRDDSNQPQHF; DNA: TGTGCCAGCAGCTCCCGGGACGATAGCAATCAGCCCCAGCATTTT
size: -; D: TRBD1; V: TRBV19; J: TRBJ1-5; CDR3: CASSTLPGTVSPQPQHF; DNA: TGTGCCAGTAGTACCCTCCCCGGGACAGTTAGCCCTCAGCCCCAGCATTTT
size: -; D: TRBD2; V: TRBV9; J: TRBJ2-1; CDR3: CASSVGPPSGFSYNEQFF; DNA: TGTGCCAGCAGCGTAGGCCCCCCTAGCGGTTTCTCCTACAATGAGCAGTTCTTC
size: -; D: TRBD1; V: TRBV7-9; J: TRBJ1-6; CDR3: CASSPLGGTASNSPLHF; DNA: TGTGCCAGCAGTCCCCTAGGGGGGACAGCGTCCAATTCACCCCTCCACTTT
size: once; D: TRBD1; V: TRBV7-2; J: TRBJ2-1; CDR3: CASSAQPGQGFGEQFF; DNA: TGTGCCAGCAGCGCACAACCGGGACAGGGGTTCGGCGAGCAGTTCTTC
size: -; D: -; V: TRBV7-8; J: TRBJ1-1; CDR3: CASTSSGGNTEAFF; DNA: TGTGCCAGCACCTCATCCGGGGGAAACACTGAAGCTTTCTTT
size: -; D: -; V: TRBV4-1; J: TRBJ1-1; CDR3: CASSREQGLAAEAFF; DNA: TGCGCCAGCAGCCGCGAACAGGGACTTGCTGCTGAAGCTTTCTTT
size: -; D: -; V: TRBV18; J: TRBJ1-1; CDR3: CASSALQANTEAFF; DNA: TGTGCCAGCTCAGCCCTACAGGCGAACACTGAAGCTTTCTTT
size: few; D: TRBD1; V: TRBV5-8; J: TRBJ1-1; CDR3: CASSLTGTGTEAFF; DNA: TGTGCCAGCAGCTTAACCGGGACAGGGACTGAAGCTTTCTTT
size: -; D: -; V: TRBV12-2; J: TRBJ2-7; CDR3: CARPRDCSYEQYF; DNA: TGTGCAAGGCCCCGGGACTGCTCCTACGAGCAGTACTTC
size: -; D: -; V: TRBV7-3; J: TRBJ2-3; CDR3: CASSPGDYPTDTQYF; DNA: TGTGCCAGCAGCCCGGGAGACTACCCTACAGATACGCAGTATTTT
size: -; D: -; V: TRBV7-3; J: TRBJ1-3; CDR3: CASSLTGRSGNTIYF; DNA: TGTGCCAGCAGCTTAACCGGGCGCTCTGGAAACACCATATATTTT
size: -; D: -; V: TRBV19; J: TRBJ1-5; CDR3: CASGMTGGRYNQPQHF; DNA: TGTGCCAGTGGTATGACCGGGGGCCGTTATAATCAGCCCCAGCATTTT
size: -; D: -; V: TRBV7-3; J: TRBJ2-7; CDR3: CASSQFVGALLDEQYF; DNA: TGTGCCAGCAGCCAGTTCGTGGGGGCCCTCCTGGACGAGCAGTACTTC
size: -; D: TRBD1; V: TRBV7-6; J: TRBJ2-7; CDR3: CASSLAWGDRESYEQYF; DNA: TGTGCCAGCAGCTTAGCTTGGGGGGACAGGGAATCCTACGAGCAGTACTTC
size: -; D: TRBD1; V: TRBV6-6; J: TRBJ2-1; CDR3: CASSDRQGAWNEQFF; DNA: TGTGCCAGCAGTGACCGACAGGGGGCATGGAATGAGCAGTTCTTC
size: -; D: TRBD2; V: TRBV5-4; J: TRBJ2-1; CDR3: CASSKGGIAGGREQFF; DNA: TGTGCCAGCAGCAAGGGAGGCATCGCGGGGGGGCGTGAGCAGTTCTTC
size: -; D: -; V: TRBV7-2; J: TRBJ2-3; CDR3: CASSGGSSDTQYF; DNA: TGTGCCAGCAGCGGGGGGAGTTCAGATACGCAGTATTTT
size: once; D: -; V: TRBV24-1; J: TRBJ2-5; CDR3: CATGGAGRETQYF; DNA: TGTGCCACCGGAGGGGCCGGACGGGAGACCCAGTACTTC
size: -; D: -; V: TRBV27; J: TRBJ1-6; CDR3: CASSPGSNSPLHF; DNA: TGTGCCAGCAGTCCCGGCAGTAATTCACCCCTCCACTTT
size: -; D: TRBD2; V: TRBV5-1; J: TRBJ2-3; CDR3: CASRPLAGVDTQYF; DNA: TGCGCCAGCAGGCCACTAGCGGGAGTGGATACGCAGTATTTT
size: -; D: -; V: TRBV10-2; J: TRBJ1-1; CDR3: CASSESGGRAFF; DNA: TGCGCCAGCAGTGAGAGTGGAGGTCGAGCTTTCTTT
size: -; D: TRBD2; V: TRBV6-2/TRBV6-3; J: TRBJ2-3; CDR3: CASSYVPSGTRDTQYF; DNA: TGTGCCAGCAGTTACGTGCCTAGCGGGACAAGGGATACGCAGTATTTT
size: -; D: -; V: TRBV19; J: TRBJ1-2; CDR3: CASDTGFDYGYTF; DNA: TGTGCCAGCGATACAGGGTTCGACTATGGCTACACCTTC
size: -; D: -; V: TRBV29-1; J: TRBJ1-4; CDR3: CSVEDKVATNEKLFF; DNA: TGCAGCGTTGAAGATAAAGTTGCAACTAATGAAAAACTGTTTTTT
size: -; D: -; V: TRBV28; J: TRBJ1-1; CDR3: CASSFGGARAEAFF; DNA: TGTGCCAGCAGTTTTGGGGGGGCGAGGGCTGAAGCTTTCTTT
size: -; D: -; V: TRBV19; J: TRBJ2-3; CDR3: CASSIARGPTDTQYF; DNA: TGTGCCAGTAGTATAGCAAGGGGACCCACAGATACGCAGTATTTT
size: -; D: -; V: TRBV28; J: TRBJ1-1; CDR3: CASSLSLGAGAEAFF; DNA: TGTGCCAGCAGTTTATCGCTGGGGGCAGGGGCTGAAGCTTTCTTT
size: -; D: -; V: TRBV2; J: TRBJ2-3; CDR3: CASHKEGHTDTQYF; DNA: TGTGCCAGCCATAAGGAGGGGCACACAGATACGCAGTATTTT
size: -; D: -; V: TRBV5-1; J: TRBJ2-5; CDR3: CASRRSDQETQYF; DNA: TGCGCCAGCAGAAGATCGGACCAAGAGACCCAGTACTTC
size: once; D: TRBD2; V: TRBV7-9; J: TRBJ2-7; CDR3: CASSLGTSVLSYEQYF; DNA: TGTGCCAGCAGCTTGGGCACTAGCGTTCTCTCCTACGAGCAGTACTTC
size: -; D: -; V: TRBV4-3; J: TRBJ2-1; CDR3: CASSQGLRTAYNEQFF; DNA: TGCGCCAGCAGCCAAGGGCTGAGGACAGCTTACAATGAGCAGTTCTTC
size: -; D: TRBD2; V: TRBV4-1; J: TRBJ2-3; CDR3: CASSQGYLAGTDTQYF; DNA: TGCGCCAGCAGCCAAGGATACCTAGCGGGAACAGATACGCAGTATTTT
size: -; D: TRBD1; V: TRBV6-5; J: TRBJ2-2; CDR3: CASIPQGASTGELFF; DNA: TGTGCCAGCATTCCCCAGGGGGCTAGCACCGGGGAGCTGTTTTTT
size: -; D: -; V: TRBV6-5; J: TRBJ1-2; CDR3: CASRLTESYGYTF; DNA: TGTGCCAGCAGACTGACCGAGAGCTATGGCTACACCTTC
size: -; D: -; V: TRBV10-3; J: TRBJ2-2; CDR3: CAIRGPTSNTGELFF; DNA: TGTGCCATCAGGGGTCCAACTTCGAACACCGGGGAGCTGTTTTTT
size: -; D: TRBD1; V: TRBV5-8; J: TRBJ2-7; CDR3: CASSLDRGEQYF; DNA: TGTGCCAGCAGCTTGGACAGGGGGGAGCAGTACTTC
size: -; D: -; V: TRBV18; J: TRBJ1-1; CDR3: CASSPPGGAAFF; DNA: TGTGCCAGCTCACCACCCGGGGGGGCGGCTTTCTTT
size: -; D: -; V: TRBV6-5; J: TRBJ2-3; CDR3: CASSYGGRTDTQYF; DNA: TGTGCCAGCAGTTACGGGGGGCGAACAGATACGCAGTATTTT
size: -; D: -; V: TRBV6-5; J: TRBJ1-5; CDR3: CASRTLQRSNQPQHF; DNA: TGTGCCAGCAGGACATTACAGAGGAGCAATCAGCCCCAGCATTTT
size: -; D: TRBD2; V: TRBV10-3; J: TRBJ2-5; CDR3: CAISESLATQETQYF; DNA: TGTGCCATCAGTGAGTCACTAGCGACCCAAGAGACCCAGTACTTC